This T cell receptor beta chain was recovered during a study of graft-versus-host responses after intestinal transplantation. Study information: Recipients obtained multivisceral, liver-intestinal, or isolated intestinal transplants. Every transplant recipient was induced with anti-thymocyte globulin, then maintained on tacrolimus and steroids for two to four years.

With regard to this clone: Its antigen is unknown.

Whole-study results and caveats: Detected in recipient marrow were GvH clones, some of which were first observed in ileum or blood.

TCRdb keeps only in-frame clones here, not all; method: immunoSEQ multiplex PCR. The sample lists tens of thousands of clones; less than 85% were seen once. Trimming stripped 0 bases from V and 9 bases from J, with 14 bases between. The CDR3 is 14 amino acids. The germline V gene encodes CDR1 SGDLS and CDR2 YYNGEE. The TCR sequence derives from a human donor who was the organ donor for an intestinal transplant. This sample comprised unstimulated CD4+ T cells sorted from spleen or lymph node cells, obtained before transplant. The rearrangement links TRBV9 to TRBJ2-3; a possible D gene is TRBD2 (6 bases). Here the CDR3 reads CASSVDENGRTQYF. CDR3 in DNA: TGTGCCAGCAGCGTAGATGAGAACGGGAGAACGCAGTATTTT.